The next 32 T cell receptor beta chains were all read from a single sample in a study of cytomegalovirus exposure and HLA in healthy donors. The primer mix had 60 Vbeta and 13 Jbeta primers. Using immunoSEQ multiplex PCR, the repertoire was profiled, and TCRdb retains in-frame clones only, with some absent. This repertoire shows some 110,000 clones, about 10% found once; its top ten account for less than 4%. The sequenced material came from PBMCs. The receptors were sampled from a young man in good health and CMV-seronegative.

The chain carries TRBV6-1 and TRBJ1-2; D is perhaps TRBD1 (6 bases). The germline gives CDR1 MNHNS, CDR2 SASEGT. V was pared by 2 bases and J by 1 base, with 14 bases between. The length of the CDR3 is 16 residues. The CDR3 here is CASSEWGQGNNYGYTF. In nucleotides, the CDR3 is TGTGCCAGCAGTGAATGGGGACAAGGAAATAACTATGGCTACACCTTC.

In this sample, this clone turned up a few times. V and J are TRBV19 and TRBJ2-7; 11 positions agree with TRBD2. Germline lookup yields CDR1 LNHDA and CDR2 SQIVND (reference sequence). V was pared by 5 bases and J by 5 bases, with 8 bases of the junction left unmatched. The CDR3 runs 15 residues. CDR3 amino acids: CASSGLAGGEDEQYF. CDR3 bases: TGTGCCAGTAGTGGTCTAGCGGGGGGCGAGGACGAGCAGTACTTC.

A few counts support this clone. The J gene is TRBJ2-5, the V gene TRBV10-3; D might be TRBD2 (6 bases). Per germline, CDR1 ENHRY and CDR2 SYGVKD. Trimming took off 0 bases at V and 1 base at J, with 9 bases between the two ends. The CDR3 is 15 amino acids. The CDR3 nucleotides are TGTGCCATCAGTGAGTCGGCTAGCGCCCAAGAGACCCAGTACTTC. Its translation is CAISESASAQETQYF.

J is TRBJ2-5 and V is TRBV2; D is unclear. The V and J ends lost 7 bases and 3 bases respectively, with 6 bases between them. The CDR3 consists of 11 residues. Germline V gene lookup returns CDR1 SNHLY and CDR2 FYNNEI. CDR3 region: CASNIEETQYF. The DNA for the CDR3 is TGTGCCAGCAATATTGAAGAGACCCAGTACTTC.

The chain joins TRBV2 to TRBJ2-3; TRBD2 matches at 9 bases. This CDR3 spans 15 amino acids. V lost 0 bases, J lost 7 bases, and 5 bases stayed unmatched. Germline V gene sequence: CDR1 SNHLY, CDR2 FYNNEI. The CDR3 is CASSEAPTSGYTQYF. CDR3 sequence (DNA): TGTGCCAGCAGTGAAGCGCCAACTAGCGGGTATACGCAGTATTTT.

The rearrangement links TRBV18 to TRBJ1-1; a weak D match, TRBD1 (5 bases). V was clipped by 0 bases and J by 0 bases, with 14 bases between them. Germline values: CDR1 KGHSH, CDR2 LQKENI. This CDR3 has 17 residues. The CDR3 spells CASSPPSRTPMNTEAFF. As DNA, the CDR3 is TGTGCCAGCTCACCACCCTCTAGGACACCCATGAACACTGAAGCTTTCTTT.

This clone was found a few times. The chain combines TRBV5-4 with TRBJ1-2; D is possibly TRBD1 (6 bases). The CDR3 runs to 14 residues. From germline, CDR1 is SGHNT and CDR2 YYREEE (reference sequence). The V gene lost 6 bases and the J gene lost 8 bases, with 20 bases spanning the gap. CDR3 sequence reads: CASTPGGGAGGYTF. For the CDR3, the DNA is TGTGCCAGCACTCCTGGCGGGGGGGCCGGGGGCTACACCTTC. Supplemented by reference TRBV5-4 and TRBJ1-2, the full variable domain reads ETGVTQSPTHLIKTRGQQVTLRCSSQSGHNTVSWYQQALGQGPQFIFQYYREEENGRGNFPPRFSGLQFPNYSSELNVNALELDDSALYLCASTPGGGAGGYTFGSGTRLTVV.

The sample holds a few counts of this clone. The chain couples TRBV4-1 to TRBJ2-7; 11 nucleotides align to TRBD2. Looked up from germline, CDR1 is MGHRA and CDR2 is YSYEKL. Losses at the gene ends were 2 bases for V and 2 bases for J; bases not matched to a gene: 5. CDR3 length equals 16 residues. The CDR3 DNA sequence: TGCGCCAGCAGCCAAAGCGGGACTAGCGGAACCTACGAGCAGTACTTC. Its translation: CASSQSGTSGTYEQYF.

CDR3 nucleotide sequence: TGTGCCAGCAGCTTAGGAAGGTGGGAGGGCAATGAGCAGTTCTTC. Its translation: CASSLGRWEGNEQFF. The chain employs TRBV7-2 and TRBJ2-1; 7 positions agree with TRBD2. Germline CDR1 is SGHTA and CDR2 is FQGNSA. The CDR3 runs to 15 residues. The V gene end was trimmed by 1 base and the J gene end by 6 bases; junction bases not matched to a gene: 6.

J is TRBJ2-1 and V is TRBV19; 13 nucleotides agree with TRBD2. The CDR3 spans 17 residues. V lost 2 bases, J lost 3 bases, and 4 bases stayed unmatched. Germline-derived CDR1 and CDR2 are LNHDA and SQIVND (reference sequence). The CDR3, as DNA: TGTGCCAGTAGTATAAGGACTAGCGGGGGCTACTACAATGAGCAGTTCTTC. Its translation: CASSIRTSGGYYNEQFF.

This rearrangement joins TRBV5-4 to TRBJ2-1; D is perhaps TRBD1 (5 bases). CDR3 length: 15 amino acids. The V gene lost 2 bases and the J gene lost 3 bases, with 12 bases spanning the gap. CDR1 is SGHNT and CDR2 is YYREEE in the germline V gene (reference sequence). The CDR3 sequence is CASSFLQASYNEQFF. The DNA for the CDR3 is TGTGCCAGCAGCTTCCTACAGGCCAGCTACAATGAGCAGTTCTTC.

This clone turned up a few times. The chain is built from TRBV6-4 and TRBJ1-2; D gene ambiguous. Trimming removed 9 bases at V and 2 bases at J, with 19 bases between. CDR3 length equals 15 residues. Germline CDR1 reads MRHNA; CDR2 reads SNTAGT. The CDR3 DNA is TGTGCCAGGGATTCACGAGGAGAAGCAAACTATGGCTACACCTTC. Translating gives CARDSRGEANYGYTF.

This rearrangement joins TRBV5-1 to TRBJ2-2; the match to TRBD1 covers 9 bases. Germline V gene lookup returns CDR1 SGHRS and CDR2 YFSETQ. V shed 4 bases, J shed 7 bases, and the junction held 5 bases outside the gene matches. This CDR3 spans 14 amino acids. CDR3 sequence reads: CASSRTGEVGELFF. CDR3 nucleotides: TGCGCCAGCAGCAGGACAGGGGAGGTCGGGGAGCTGTTTTTT.

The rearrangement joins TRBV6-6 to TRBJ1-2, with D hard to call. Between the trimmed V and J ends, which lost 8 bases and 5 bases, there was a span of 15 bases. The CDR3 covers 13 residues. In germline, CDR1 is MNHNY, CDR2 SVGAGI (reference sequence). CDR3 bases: TGTGCCAGCCAACGAGAGGTTGGGTATGGCTACACCTTC. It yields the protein CASQREVGYGYTF.

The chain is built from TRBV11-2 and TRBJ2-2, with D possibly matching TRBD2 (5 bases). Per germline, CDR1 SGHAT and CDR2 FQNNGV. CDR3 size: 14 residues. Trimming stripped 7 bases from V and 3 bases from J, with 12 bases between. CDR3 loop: CASTRTGDTGELFF. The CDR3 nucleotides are TGTGCCAGCACCCGGACTGGGGACACCGGGGAGCTGTTTTTT.

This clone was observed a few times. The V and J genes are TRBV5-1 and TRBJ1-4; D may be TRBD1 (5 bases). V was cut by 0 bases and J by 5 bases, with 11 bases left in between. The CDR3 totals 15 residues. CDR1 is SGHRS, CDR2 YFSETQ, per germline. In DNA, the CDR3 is TGCGCCAGCAGCTTGGGGAGGGGAAGAAATGAAAAACTGTTTTTT. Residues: CASSLGRGRNEKLFF.

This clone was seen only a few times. Here the CDR3 reads CASSNRELNTEAFF. The CDR3 nucleotides read TGTGCCAGTAGCAACAGGGAATTGAACACTGAAGCTTTCTTT. The chain combines TRBV19 with TRBJ1-1; D is perhaps TRBD1 (6 bases). The CDR3 totals 14 residues. The ends were cut back, 6 bases at V and 0 bases at J, with 11 bases in the middle. Per the germline V gene, CDR1 is LNHDA and CDR2 is SQIVND (reference sequence). Supplemented by reference TRBV19 and TRBJ1-1, the full variable domain reads DGGITQSPKYLFRKEGQNVTLSCEQNLNHDAMYWYRQDPGQGLRLIYYSQIVNDFQKGDIAEGYSVSREKKESFPLTVTSAQKNPTAFYLCASSNRELNTEAFFGQGTRLTVV.

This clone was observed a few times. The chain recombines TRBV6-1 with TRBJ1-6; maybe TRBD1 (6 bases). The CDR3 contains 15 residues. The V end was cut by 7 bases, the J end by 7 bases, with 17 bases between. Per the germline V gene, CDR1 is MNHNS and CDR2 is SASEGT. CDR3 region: CASTSRNTGNSPLHF. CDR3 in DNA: TGTGCCAGCACCAGCAGAAATACAGGGAATTCACCCCTCCACTTT.

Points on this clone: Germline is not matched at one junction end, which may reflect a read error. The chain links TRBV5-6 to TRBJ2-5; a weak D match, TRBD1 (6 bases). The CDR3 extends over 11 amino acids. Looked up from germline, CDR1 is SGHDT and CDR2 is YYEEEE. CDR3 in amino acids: CASSLQERQDF. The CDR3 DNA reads TGTGCCAGCAGCTTGCAGGAGCGACAGGACTTC.

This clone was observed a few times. CDR3 protein: CAISVSGTQEKLFF. The CDR3 coding sequence is TGTGCCATCAGTGTTTCAGGGACTCAAGAAAAACTGTTTTTT. The chain is built from TRBV10-3 and TRBJ1-4, with D tentatively TRBD1 (5 bases). CDR1 and CDR2 (germline): ENHRY, SYGVKD. V was shortened by 4 bases and J by 8 bases, with 14 bases between the two germline ends. The CDR3 length is 14 residues.

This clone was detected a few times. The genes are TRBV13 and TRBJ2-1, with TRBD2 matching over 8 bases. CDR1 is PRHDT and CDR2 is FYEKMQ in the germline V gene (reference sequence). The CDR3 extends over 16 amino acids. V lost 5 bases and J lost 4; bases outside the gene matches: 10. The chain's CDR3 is CASSPGLARRYNEQFF. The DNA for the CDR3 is TGTGCCAGCAGCCCAGGACTAGCAAGGAGGTACAATGAGCAGTTCTTC.

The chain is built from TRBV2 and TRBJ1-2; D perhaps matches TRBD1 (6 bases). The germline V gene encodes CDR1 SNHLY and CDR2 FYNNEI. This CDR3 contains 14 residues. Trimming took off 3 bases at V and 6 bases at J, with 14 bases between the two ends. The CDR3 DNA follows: TGTGCCAGCAGTGACTTTGTGGGGGCGCATGGCTACACCTTC. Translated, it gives CASSDFVGAHGYTF.

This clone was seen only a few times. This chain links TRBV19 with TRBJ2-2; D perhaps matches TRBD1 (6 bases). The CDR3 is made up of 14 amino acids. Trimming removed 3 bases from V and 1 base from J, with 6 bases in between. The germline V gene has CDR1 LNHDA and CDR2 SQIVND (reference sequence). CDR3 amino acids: CASSMGQNTGELFF. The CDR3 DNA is TGTGCCAGTAGTATGGGACAGAACACCGGGGAGCTGTTTTTT.

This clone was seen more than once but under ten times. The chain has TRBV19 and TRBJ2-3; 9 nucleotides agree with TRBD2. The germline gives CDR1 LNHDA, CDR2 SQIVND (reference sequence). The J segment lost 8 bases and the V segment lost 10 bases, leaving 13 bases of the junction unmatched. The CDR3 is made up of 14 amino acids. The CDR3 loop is CATGTSQSGVTQYF. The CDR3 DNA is TGTGCCACCGGGACTAGCCAGTCGGGGGTTACGCAGTATTTT. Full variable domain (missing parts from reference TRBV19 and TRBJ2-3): DGGITQSPKYLFRKEGQNVTLSCEQNLNHDAMYWYRQDPGQGLRLIYYSQIVNDFQKGDIAEGYSVSREKKESFPLTVTSAQKNPTAFYLCATGTSQSGVTQYFGPGTRLTVL.

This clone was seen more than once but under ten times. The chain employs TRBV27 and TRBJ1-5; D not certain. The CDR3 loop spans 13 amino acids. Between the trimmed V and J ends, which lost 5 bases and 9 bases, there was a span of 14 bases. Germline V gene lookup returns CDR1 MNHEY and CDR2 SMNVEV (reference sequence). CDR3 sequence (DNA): TGTGCCAGCAGTCCCACTAGTAATACGCCCCAGCATTTT. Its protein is CASSPTSNTPQHF.

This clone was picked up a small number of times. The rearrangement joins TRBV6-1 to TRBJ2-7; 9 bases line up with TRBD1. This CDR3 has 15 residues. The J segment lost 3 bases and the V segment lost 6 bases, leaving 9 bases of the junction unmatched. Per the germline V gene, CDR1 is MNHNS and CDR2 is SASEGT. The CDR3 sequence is CASRYEGQGSYEQYF. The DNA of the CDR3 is TGTGCCAGCAGATACGAGGGACAGGGTAGCTACGAGCAGTACTTC.

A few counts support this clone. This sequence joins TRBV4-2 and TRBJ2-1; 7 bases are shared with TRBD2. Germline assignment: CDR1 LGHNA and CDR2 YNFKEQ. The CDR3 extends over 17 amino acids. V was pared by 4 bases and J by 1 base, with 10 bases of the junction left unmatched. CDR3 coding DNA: TGTGCCAGCAGCCTTGGGGGGGGGAGTCTATCCTACAATGAGCAGTTCTTC. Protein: CASSLGGGSLSYNEQFF.

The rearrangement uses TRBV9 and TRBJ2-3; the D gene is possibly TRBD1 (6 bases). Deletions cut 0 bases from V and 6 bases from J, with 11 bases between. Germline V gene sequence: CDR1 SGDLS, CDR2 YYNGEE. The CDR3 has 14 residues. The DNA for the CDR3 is TGTGCCAGCAGCGTAGAAGGGGGATCGGATACGCAGTATTTT. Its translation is CASSVEGGSDTQYF.

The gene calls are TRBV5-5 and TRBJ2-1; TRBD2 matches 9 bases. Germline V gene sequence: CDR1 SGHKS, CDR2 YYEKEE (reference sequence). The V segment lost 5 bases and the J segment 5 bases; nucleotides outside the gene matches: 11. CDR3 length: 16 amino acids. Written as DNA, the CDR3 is TGTGCCAGCAGTAGGGGGGCTAGCGGGGTTAACAATGAGCAGTTCTTC. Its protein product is CASSRGASGVNNEQFF.

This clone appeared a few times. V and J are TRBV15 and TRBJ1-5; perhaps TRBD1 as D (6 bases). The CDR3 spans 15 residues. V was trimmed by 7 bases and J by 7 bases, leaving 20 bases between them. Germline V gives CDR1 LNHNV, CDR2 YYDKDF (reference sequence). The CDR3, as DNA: TGTGCCACCACGGACCGACAGGAAGGGAAACAGCCCCAGCATTTT. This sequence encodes CATTDRQEGKQPQHF.

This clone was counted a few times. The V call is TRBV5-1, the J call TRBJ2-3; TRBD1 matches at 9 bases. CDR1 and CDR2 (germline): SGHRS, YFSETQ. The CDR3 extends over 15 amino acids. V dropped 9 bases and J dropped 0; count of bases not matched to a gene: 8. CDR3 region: CATQRGTGSTDTQYF. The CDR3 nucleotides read TGCGCCACCCAGCGTGGGACAGGGAGCACAGATACGCAGTATTTT. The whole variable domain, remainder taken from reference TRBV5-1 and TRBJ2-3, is KAGVTQTPRYLIKTRGQQVTLSCSPISGHRSVSWYQQTPGQGLQFLFEYFSETQRNKGNFPGRFSGRQFSNSRSEMNVSTLELGDSALYLCATQRGTGSTDTQYFGPGTRLTVL.

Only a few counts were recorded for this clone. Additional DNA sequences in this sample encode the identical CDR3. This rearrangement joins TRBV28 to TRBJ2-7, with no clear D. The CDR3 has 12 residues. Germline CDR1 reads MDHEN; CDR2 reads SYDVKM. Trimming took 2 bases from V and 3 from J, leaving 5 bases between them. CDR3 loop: CASSLRVYEQYF. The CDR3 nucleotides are TGTGCCAGCAGTTTACGGGTCTACGAGCAGTACTTC. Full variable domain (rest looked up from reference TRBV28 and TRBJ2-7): DVKVTQSSRYLVKRTGEKVFLECVQDMDHENMFWYRQDPGLGLRLIYFSYDVKMKEKGDIPEGYSVSREKKERFSLILESASTNQTSMYLCASSLRVYEQYFGPGTRLTVT.